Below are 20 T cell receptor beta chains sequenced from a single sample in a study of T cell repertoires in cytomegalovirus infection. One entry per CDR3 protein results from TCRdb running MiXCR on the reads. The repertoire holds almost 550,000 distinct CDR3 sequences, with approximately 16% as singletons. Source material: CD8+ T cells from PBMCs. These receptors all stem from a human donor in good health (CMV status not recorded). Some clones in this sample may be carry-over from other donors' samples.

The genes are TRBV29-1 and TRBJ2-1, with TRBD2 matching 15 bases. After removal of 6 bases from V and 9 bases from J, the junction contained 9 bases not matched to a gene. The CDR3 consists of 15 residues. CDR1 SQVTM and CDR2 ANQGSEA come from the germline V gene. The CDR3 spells CSVGPRTSGRGEQFF. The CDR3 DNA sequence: TGCAGCGTCGGTCCGAGGACTAGCGGGAGGGGTGAGCAGTTCTTC.

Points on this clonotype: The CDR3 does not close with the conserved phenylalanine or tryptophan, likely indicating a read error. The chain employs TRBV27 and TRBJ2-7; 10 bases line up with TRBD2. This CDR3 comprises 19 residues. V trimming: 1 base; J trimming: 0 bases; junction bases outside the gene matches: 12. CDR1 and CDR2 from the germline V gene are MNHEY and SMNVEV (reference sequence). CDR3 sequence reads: CASSLYGLAAVDNSYEQYL. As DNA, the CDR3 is TGTGCCAGCAGTTTATATGGACTAGCGGCGGTCGACAACTCCTACGAGCAGTACTTA.

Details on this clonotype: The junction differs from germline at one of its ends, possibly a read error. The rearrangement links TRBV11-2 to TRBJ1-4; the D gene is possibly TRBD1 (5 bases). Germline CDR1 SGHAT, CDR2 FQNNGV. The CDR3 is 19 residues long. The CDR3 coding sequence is TGTGCCAGCAGCCCTGGACTGGGGGGGGTTGCTTCAACTAATGAAAAACGGTTTTTT. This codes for CASSPGLGGVASTNEKRFF. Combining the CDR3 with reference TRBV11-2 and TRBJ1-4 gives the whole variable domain EAGVAQSPRYKIIEKRQSVAFWCNPISGHATLYWYQQILGQGPKLLIQFQNNGVVDDSQLPKDRFSAERLKGVDSTLKIQPAKLEDSAVYLCASSPGLGGVASTNEKRFFGSGTQLSVL.

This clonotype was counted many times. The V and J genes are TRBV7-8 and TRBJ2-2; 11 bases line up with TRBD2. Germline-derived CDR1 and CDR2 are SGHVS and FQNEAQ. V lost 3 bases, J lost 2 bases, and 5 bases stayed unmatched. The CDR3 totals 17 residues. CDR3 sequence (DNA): TGTGCCAGCAGCTTGGGGGGGACTAGCGGAAACACCGGGGAGCTGTTTTTT. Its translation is CASSLGGTSGNTGELFF.

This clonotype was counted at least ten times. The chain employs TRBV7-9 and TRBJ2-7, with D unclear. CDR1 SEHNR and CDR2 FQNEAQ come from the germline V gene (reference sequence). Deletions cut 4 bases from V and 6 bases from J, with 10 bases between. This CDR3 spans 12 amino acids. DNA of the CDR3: TGTGCCAGCAGCTCCGCCCTGCCCGAGCAGTACTTC. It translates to CASSSALPEQYF.

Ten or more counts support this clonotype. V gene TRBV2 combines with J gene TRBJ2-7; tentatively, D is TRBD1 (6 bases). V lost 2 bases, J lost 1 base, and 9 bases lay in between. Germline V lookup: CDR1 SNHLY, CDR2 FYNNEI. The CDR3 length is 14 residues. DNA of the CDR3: TGTGCCAGCAGTGAAACCCAGGGGTCCTACGAGCAGTACTTC. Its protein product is CASSETQGSYEQYF.

The CDR3 is CASSQGLFFGTEAFF. The CDR3 nucleotides read TGTGCCAGCAGCCAAGGTCTGTTCTTTGGCACTGAAGCTTTCTTT. The gene calls are TRBV14 and TRBJ1-1; no clear D gene. The length of the CDR3 is 15 residues. Germline loops: CDR1 SGHDN, CDR2 FVKESK. V lost 1 base, J lost 4 bases, and 13 bases lay in between.

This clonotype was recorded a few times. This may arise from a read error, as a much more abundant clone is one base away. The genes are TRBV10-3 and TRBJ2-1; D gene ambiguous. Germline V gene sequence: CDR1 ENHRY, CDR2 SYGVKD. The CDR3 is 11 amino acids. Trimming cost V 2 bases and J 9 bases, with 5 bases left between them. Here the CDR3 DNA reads TGTGCCATCAGTGAGGAGAGTGAGCAGTTCTTC. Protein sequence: CAISEESEQFF.

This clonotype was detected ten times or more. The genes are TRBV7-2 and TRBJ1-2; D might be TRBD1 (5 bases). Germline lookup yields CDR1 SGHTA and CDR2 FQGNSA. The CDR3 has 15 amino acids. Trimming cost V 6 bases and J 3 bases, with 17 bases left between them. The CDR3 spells CASSFRQNPYYGYTF. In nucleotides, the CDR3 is TGTGCCAGCAGTTTCCGACAGAACCCTTACTATGGCTACACCTTC.

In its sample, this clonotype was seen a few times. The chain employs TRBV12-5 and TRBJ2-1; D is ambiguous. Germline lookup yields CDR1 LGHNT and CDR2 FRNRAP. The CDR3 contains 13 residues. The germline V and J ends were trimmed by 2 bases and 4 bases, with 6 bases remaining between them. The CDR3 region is CASGLNRYNEQFF. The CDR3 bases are TGTGCTAGTGGTTTGAACAGATACAATGAGCAGTTCTTC.

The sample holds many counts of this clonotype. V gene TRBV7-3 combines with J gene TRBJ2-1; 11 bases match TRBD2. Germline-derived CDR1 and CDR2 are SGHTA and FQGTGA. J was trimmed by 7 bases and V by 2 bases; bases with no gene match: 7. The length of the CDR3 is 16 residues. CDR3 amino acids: CASSLYSGGARNEQFF. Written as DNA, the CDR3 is TGTGCCAGCAGCTTATATAGCGGGGGGGCTAGGAATGAGCAGTTCTTC.

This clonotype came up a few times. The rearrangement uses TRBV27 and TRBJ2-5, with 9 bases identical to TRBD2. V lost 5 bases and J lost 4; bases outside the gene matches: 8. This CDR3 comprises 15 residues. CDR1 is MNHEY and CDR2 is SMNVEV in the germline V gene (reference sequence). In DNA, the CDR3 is TGTGCCAGCAGTAGGGGACTAGCTAGTCCAGAGACCCAGTACTTC. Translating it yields CASSRGLASPETQYF.

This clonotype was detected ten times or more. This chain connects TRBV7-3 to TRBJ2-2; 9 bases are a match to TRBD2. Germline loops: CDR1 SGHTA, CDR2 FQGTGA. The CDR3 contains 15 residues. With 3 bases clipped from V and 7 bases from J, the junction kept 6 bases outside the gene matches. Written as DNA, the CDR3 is TGTGCCAGCAGCTTGATAGCGGGAGACAGCGGGGAGCTGTTTTTT. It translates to CASSLIAGDSGELFF.

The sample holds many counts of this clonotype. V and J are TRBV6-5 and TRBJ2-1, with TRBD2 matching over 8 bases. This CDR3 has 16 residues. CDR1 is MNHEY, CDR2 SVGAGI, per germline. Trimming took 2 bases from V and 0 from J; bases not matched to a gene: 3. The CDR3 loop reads CASSYPGGSSYNEQFF. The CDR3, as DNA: TGTGCCAGCAGTTACCCGGGGGGGAGCTCCTACAATGAGCAGTTCTTC.

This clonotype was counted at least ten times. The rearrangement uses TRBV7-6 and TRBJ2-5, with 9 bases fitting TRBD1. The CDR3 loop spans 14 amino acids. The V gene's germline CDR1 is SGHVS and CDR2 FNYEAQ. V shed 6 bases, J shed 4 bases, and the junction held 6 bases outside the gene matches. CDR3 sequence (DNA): TGTGCCAGCAGACTTACAGGGGGCTTAGAGACCCAGTACTTC. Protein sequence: CASRLTGGLETQYF.

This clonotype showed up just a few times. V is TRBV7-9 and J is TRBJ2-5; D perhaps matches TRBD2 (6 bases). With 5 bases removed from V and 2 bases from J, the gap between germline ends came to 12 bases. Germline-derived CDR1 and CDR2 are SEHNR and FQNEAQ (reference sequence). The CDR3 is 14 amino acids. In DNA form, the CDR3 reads TGTGCCAGCAGCAAAGCGGCGGGGCAAGAGACCCAGTACTTC. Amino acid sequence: CASSKAAGQETQYF. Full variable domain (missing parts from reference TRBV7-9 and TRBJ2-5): DTGVSQNPRHKITKRGQNVTFRCDPISEHNRLYWYRQTLGQGPEFLTYFQNEAQLEKSRLLSDRFSAERPKGSFSTLEIQRTEQGDSAMYLCASSKAAGQETQYFGPGTRLLVL.

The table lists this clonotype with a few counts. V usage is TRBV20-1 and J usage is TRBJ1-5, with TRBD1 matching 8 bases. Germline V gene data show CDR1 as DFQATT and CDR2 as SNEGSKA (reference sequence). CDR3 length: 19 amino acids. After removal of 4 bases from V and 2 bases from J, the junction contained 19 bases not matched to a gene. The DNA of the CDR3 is TGCAGTGCTACCGAACAGGGGGGGGAGCAATATTTAGGCAATCAGCCCCAGCATTTT. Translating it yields CSATEQGGEQYLGNQPQHF.

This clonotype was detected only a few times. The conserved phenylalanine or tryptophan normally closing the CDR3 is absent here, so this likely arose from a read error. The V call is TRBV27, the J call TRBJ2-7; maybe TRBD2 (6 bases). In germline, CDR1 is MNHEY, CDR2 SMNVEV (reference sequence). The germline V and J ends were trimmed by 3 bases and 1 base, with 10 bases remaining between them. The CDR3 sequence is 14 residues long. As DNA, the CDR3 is TGTGCCAGCAGTTTGCGGGGTGGGTCCTACGAGCAGTACTTA. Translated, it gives CASSLRGGSYEQYL.

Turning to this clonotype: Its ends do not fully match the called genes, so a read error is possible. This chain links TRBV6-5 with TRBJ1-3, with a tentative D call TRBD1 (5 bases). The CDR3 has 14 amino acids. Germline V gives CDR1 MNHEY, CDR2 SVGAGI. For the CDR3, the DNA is TGTGCCAGCAGTTACAGGGGTGCTGGAAACACCGTATATTTT. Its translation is CASSYRGAGNTVYF.

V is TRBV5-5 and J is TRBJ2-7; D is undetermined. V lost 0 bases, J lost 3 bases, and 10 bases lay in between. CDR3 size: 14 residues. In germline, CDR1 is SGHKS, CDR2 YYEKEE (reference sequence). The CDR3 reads CASSLDGPGYEQYF. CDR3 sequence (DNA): TGTGCCAGCAGCTTGGACGGGCCCGGCTACGAGCAGTACTTC.